A selection of T cell receptor beta chains follows, all from one sample in a study of blood T cell repertoires in COVID-19. Sequencing used immunoSEQ multiplex PCR; TCRdb keeps in-frame clones, though not all of them. The data show 200,000 to 300,000 clones, more than 75% seen once. Sequencing used peripheral blood. These receptors were collected from a woman aged 60-75 years with active or convalescent COVID-19. CDR3s include the opening cysteine and the closing phenylalanine or tryptophan. D genes are given only for firm matches. Some rows have no size entry. The others give once, few or many, or a class for an expanded clone.

v_gene	j_gene	d_gene	abundance	len	CDR3nt	CDR3aa
TRBV9	TRBJ1-2	TRBD1	NA	13	TGTGCCAGCGGGACAGGGAAACACTATGGCTACACCTTC	CASGTGKHYGYTF
TRBV4-3	TRBJ2-1	NA	NA	14	TGCGCCAGCAGCCAAGATTGGGGAGTTAGGGAGCAGTTCTTC	CASSQDWGVREQFF
TRBV6-5	TRBJ2-2	NA	once	14	TGTGCCAGCAGGGGGCAGGGGGGCACCGGGGAGCTGTTTTTT	CASRGQGGTGELFF
TRBV18	TRBJ1-5	NA	NA	12	TGTGCCAGCTCACGGCCGGGGGGTAAAATGCATTTT	CASSRPGGKMHF
TRBV2	TRBJ2-5	TRBD1	NA	15	TGTGCCAGCAGCGTACGACAGGGCTTACAAGAGACCCAGTACTTC	CASSVRQGLQETQYF
TRBV10-1	TRBJ2-7	TRBD1	NA	15	TGCGCCAGCAGTTCCGGACAGGGGGCCTCCTACGAGCAGTACTTC	CASSSGQGASYEQYF
TRBV5-6	TRBJ1-2	NA	NA	14	TGTGCCAGCAGCTTGGTCACGGCTAACTATGGCTACACCTTC	CASSLVTANYGYTF
TRBV30	TRBJ1-6	NA	NA	12	TGTGCCTGGAGTTGGAGTAATTCACCCCTCCACTTT	CAWSWSNSPLHF
TRBV6-5	TRBJ1-2	NA	few	15	TGTGCCAGCAGCCCCCAACAGGGCATTGGATATTACTACACCTTC	CASSPQQGIGYYYTF
TRBV19	TRBJ1-1	NA	NA	15	TGTGCCAGTAGTAGCCTGGTCGAGTTTGGGGGGGCGCTTTTCTTT	CASSSLVEFGGALFF
TRBV5-6	TRBJ2-7	TRBD2	once	14	TGTGCCAGCAGCTTAACTAGCGGGGGGCGGGAGCAGTACTTC	CASSLTSGGREQYF
TRBV5-1	TRBJ2-3	TRBD2	NA	16	TGCGCCAGCAGCGGTGGGACTAGCGGGGGGACAGATACGCAGTATTTT	CASSGGTSGGTDTQYF
TRBV25-1	TRBJ2-5	TRBD1	few	16	TGTGCCAGCAGAGCCCTGGGACAGGGGTTTAGGGAGACCCAGTACTTC	CASRALGQGFRETQYF
TRBV3-1/TRBV3-2	TRBJ1-2	NA	NA	16	TGTGCCAGCAGCCAAGATTTAACAGGGTGGGATGTTGGCTACACCTTC	CASSQDLTGWDVGYTF
TRBV9	TRBJ2-1	TRBD2	NA	16	TGTGCCAGCAGCGTAGCTAGCGGGAGCCTTGGGAATGAGCAGTTCTTC	CASSVASGSLGNEQFF
TRBV7-9	TRBJ2-1	TRBD1	NA	16	TGTGCCAGCAGCTTAGCTGGGACAGGGGTCTACAATGAGCAGTTCTTC	CASSLAGTGVYNEQFF
TRBV5-4	TRBJ2-3	NA	NA	11	TGTGCCAGCAGCTCAGCGGATACGCAGTATTTT	CASSSADTQYF
TRBV7-9	TRBJ1-1	NA	NA	14	TGTGCCAGCAGCTCTCGGTACGAGGACACTGAAGCTTTCTTT	CASSSRYEDTEAFF
TRBV24-1	TRBJ2-7	NA	NA	16	TGTGCCACCCCCCGACGGCAGGTTGTGGGTACCTACGAGCAGTACTTC	CATPRRQVVGTYEQYF
TRBV7-2	TRBJ2-5	NA	NA	12	TGTGCCAGCAGCCCCGAGTTGGAGACCCAGTACTTC	CASSPELETQYF
TRBV30	TRBJ2-5	TRBD2	NA	15	TGTGCCTGGAGTGTACTGAGCGGGGGGGTTCAGACCCAGTACTTC	CAWSVLSGGVQTQYF
TRBV7-6	TRBJ1-2	NA	NA	17	TGTGCCAGCAGCTTAGCCGCAGGGCCCTCATTGCGGTATGGCTACACCTTC	CASSLAAGPSLRYGYTF
TRBV7-9	TRBJ2-1	NA	NA	15	TGTGCCAGCAGCTTATTTGTGAGCTCCTACAATGAGCAGTTCTTC	CASSLFVSSYNEQFF
TRBV4-1	TRBJ1-2	TRBD1	NA	17	TGCGCCAGCAGCGAAGGGAGACAGGGGGCGCCCGGTTATGGCTACACCTTC	CASSEGRQGAPGYGYTF
TRBV3-1/TRBV3-2	TRBJ2-6	NA	NA	16	TGTGCCAGCAGCCCCCCGGGGTTCTCTGGGGCCAACGTCCTGACTTTC	CASSPPGFSGANVLTF
TRBV30	TRBJ1-5	TRBD1	NA	14	TGTGCCTGGAGTGGACAGGGGGTGTGGCAGCCCCAGCATTTT	CAWSGQGVWQPQHF
TRBV6-5	TRBJ1-2	TRBD1	NA	15	TGTGCCAGCAGTTTCCCTCAAGGGGGCTCCTATGGCTACACCTTC	CASSFPQGGSYGYTF
TRBV11-2	TRBJ1-1	NA	NA	14	TGTGCCAGCAGCTTAGGGACAATTAACACTGAAGCTTTCTTT	CASSLGTINTEAFF
TRBV11-3	TRBJ2-7	TRBD2	NA	15	TGTGCCAGCCCCGCGGACGGACTAGACAGCTACGAGCAGTACTTC	CASPADGLDSYEQYF
TRBV29-1	TRBJ1-1	TRBD1	NA	15	TGCAGCGTTGAGGTCAGGGGGCGAGGGGACACTGAAGCTTTCTTT	CSVEVRGRGDTEAFF
TRBV3-1/TRBV3-2	TRBJ2-1	TRBD2	NA	15	TGTGCCAGCAGCCACAGTAGCGGGGGGGCGGGTGAGCAGTTCTTC	CASSHSSGGAGEQFF
TRBV5-1	TRBJ1-1	NA	NA	13	TGCGCCAGCAGCTGGGAGGGGGTCACTGAAGCTTTCTTT	CASSWEGVTEAFF
TRBV7-3	TRBJ1-2	NA	once	14	TGTGCCAGCAGCCTCGACGGGAGCCTCTATGGCTACACCTTC	CASSLDGSLYGYTF
TRBV7-9	TRBJ1-4	TRBD1	NA	15	TGTGCCAGCAGGCGCGCAGGGGGTAATAATGAAAAACTGTTTTTT	CASRRAGGNNEKLFF
TRBV11-2	TRBJ2-7	TRBD1	NA	19	TGTGCCAGCAGCCTGGGGCCGGGACAGGGGACCAAATACTCCTACGAGCAGTACTTC	CASSLGPGQGTKYSYEQYF
TRBV6-2/TRBV6-3	TRBJ1-6	NA	NA	16	TGTGCCAGCAGTAAGACGACAAGCCAATATAATTCACCCCTCCACTTT	CASSKTTSQYNSPLHF
TRBV18	TRBJ1-3	NA	NA	18	TGTGCCAGCTCACCTTTTATGAAGGCTTCAGGGTCTGGAAACACCATATATTTT	CASSPFMKASGSGNTIYF
TRBV19	TRBJ2-2	TRBD2	NA	17	TGTGCCACCCCGGGACTAGCGGGGGCCCCGGGCACCGGGGAGCTGTTTTTT	CATPGLAGAPGTGELFF
TRBV9	TRBJ1-1	NA	NA	14	TGTGCCAGCAGCCCCCAGGGATTGAACACTGAAGCTTTCTTT	CASSPQGLNTEAFF
TRBV10-1	TRBJ1-5	NA	NA	15	TGCGCAGCAGTGAGGGGGGGGAATAGCAATCAGCCCCAGCATTTT	CAAVRGGNSNQPQHF
TRBV7-2	TRBJ2-1	TRBD2	NA	15	TGTGCCAGCAGCCTAGCGGGGGCCTCCTACAATGAGCAGTTCTTC	CASSLAGASYNEQFF
TRBV6-5	TRBJ2-1	NA	once	15	TGTGCCAGCAGCACCGGGACTTCCGTGGACAATGAGCAGTTCTTC	CASSTGTSVDNEQFF
TRBV10-3	TRBJ2-6	NA	NA	17	TGTGCCATCAGTGTGTTCGGTGGTTCCTCTGGGGCCAACGTCCTGACTTTC	CAISVFGGSSGANVLTF
TRBV5-1	TRBJ2-7	NA	NA	15	TGCGCCAGCAGCAAGGGCCCGGAGGGCCTTAACGAGCAGTACTTC	CASSKGPEGLNEQYF
TRBV28	TRBJ1-2	TRBD1	NA	16	TGTGCCAGCAGTTTGGTCGGCCTGACAGGGGGTAAGGGCTACACCTTC	CASSLVGLTGGKGYTF
TRBV21-1	TRBJ1-6	NA	NA	16	TGCGACCTCTATAAGGGGGAGGGACAGGGAAATTCACCCCTCCACTTT	CDLYKGEGQGNSPLHF
TRBV27	TRBJ2-2	NA	NA	13	TGTGCCAGCAGTTTATCGCGGACCGGGGAGCTGTTTTTT	CASSLSRTGELFF
TRBV30	TRBJ2-6	NA	NA	14	TGTGCCTGGAGTGCGGGCTCTGGGGCCAACGTCCTGACTTTC	CAWSAGSGANVLTF
TRBV5-6	TRBJ2-6	NA	few	16	TGTGCCAGCAGGCCGAGACAGTACACTGGGGCCAACGTCCTGACTTTC	CASRPRQYTGANVLTF
TRBV18	TRBJ2-5	TRBD2	NA	16	TGTGCCAGCTCTCCTCGACTAGCGGGGGCCCAAGAGACCCAGTACTTC	CASSPRLAGAQETQYF
TRBV7-9	TRBJ2-1	TRBD2	NA	17	TGTGCCAGCAGCCCGGCCTTGGGGGGCGGGGGGCTCAATGAGCAGTTCTTC	CASSPALGGGGLNEQFF
TRBV4-2	TRBJ2-3	NA	NA	15	TGTGCCAGCAGCCAAGGGGCAGCCCCCCCAGATACGCAGTATTTT	CASSQGAAPPDTQYF
TRBV5-1	TRBJ2-5	NA	NA	14	TGCGCCAGCACTTCTACAGGCCTCCAAGAGACCCAGTACTTC	CASTSTGLQETQYF